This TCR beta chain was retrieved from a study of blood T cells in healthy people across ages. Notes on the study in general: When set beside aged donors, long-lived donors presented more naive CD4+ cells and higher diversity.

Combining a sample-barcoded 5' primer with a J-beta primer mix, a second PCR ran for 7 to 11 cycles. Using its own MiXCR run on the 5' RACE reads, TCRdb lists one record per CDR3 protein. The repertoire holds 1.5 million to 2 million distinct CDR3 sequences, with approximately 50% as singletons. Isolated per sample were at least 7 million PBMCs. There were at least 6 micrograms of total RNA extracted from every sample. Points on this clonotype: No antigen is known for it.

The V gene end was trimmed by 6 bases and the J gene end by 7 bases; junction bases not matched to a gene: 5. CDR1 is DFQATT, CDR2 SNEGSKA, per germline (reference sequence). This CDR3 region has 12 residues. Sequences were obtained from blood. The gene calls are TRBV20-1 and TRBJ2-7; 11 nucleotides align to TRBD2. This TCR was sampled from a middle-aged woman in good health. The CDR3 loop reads CSAALAGGEQYF. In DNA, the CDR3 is TGCAGTGCCGCTCTAGCGGGGGGTGAGCAGTACTTC.